The next 32 T cell receptor beta chains were all read from a single sample in a study of blood T cell repertoires in COVID-19. Sequencing used immunoSEQ multiplex PCR; TCRdb keeps in-frame clones, though not all of them. The profile shows about 120,000 clones, roughly 89% of them singletons. Material: peripheral blood. Receptors were obtained from a woman aged 60 to 75 with COVID-19, enrolled during active disease.

The chain recombines TRBV7-9 with TRBJ1-1; 9 bases agree with TRBD1. Germline V gives CDR1 SEHNR, CDR2 FQNEAQ (reference sequence). This CDR3 is built from 15 residues. Losses at the gene ends were 3 bases for V and 3 bases for J; bases not matched to a gene: 5. CDR3 amino acids: CASSLQTGGDTEAFF. For the CDR3, the DNA is TGTGCCAGCAGCTTGCAGACAGGGGGGGACACTGAAGCTTTCTTT.

The chain couples TRBV6-1 to TRBJ1-4, with D maybe TRBD1 (5 bases). This CDR3 has 14 residues. Trimming stripped 1 base from V and 5 bases from J, with 8 bases between. CDR1 MNHNS and CDR2 SASEGT come from the germline V gene. The CDR3: CASSEVWTNEKLFF. CDR3 DNA sequence: TGTGCCAGCAGTGAAGTTTGGACAAATGAAAAACTGTTTTTT.

The V call is TRBV19, the J call TRBJ2-2; 7 bases map to TRBD1. The trim removed 4 bases at V and 0 bases at J, leaving 5 bases unmatched. The CDR3 sequence is 16 residues long. Germline V gene data show CDR1 as LNHDA and CDR2 as SQIVND (reference sequence). In DNA, the CDR3 is TGTGCCAGTAGTAAGGGGGCGAACACGAACACCGGGGAGCTGTTTTTT. It yields the protein CASSKGANTNTGELFF.

This chain joins TRBV21-1 and TRBJ1-6; TRBD1, as called in the table, went unchecked against the DNA. TRBV21-1 is termed a pseudogene. CDR3 length: 13 residues. CDR3 protein: CASSIRGYSPLHF. DNA for the CDR3: TGTGCCAGCAGCATTAGGGGCTATTCACCCCTCCACTTT.

This chain uses TRBV7-3 with TRBJ2-5; D might be TRBD1 (6 bases). The V end was cut by 2 bases, the J end by 5 bases, with 12 bases between. Looked up from germline, CDR1 is SGHTA and CDR2 is FQGTGA. The CDR3 spans 14 residues. CDR3 in DNA: TGTGCCAGCAGCTTACAGGGGAGTGGGGAGACCCAGTACTTC. Its protein is CASSLQGSGETQYF.

V gene TRBV10-3 combines with J gene TRBJ1-1, with TRBD1 as a possible D gene (5 bases). V was clipped by 0 bases and J by 5 bases, with 13 bases between them. The CDR3 extends over 15 amino acids. In germline, CDR1 is ENHRY, CDR2 SYGVKD. This chain's CDR3 is CAISESRGGDTEAFF. The CDR3 nucleotides are TGTGCCATCAGTGAGTCAAGGGGCGGTGATACTGAAGCTTTCTTT.

The chain recombines TRBV6-5 with TRBJ1-5; a weak D match, TRBD1 (6 bases). Germline assignment: CDR1 MNHEY and CDR2 SVGAGI. V shed 6 bases and J shed 4 bases, with 10 bases lying between them. CDR3 length equals 13 residues. DNA for the CDR3: TGTGCCAGCAGCCTAACAGGGAATCAGCCCCAGCATTTT. The encoded protein is CASSLTGNQPQHF.

This clone was detected once. The CDR3 coding sequence is TGTGCCAGCTCACTTGAGAGCTCCTACAATGAGCAGTTCTTC. This encodes CASSLESSYNEQFF. V and J are TRBV18 and TRBJ2-1, with no clear D. Trimming took 4 bases from V and 0 from J, leaving 7 bases between them. This CDR3 comprises 14 residues. CDR1 is KGHSH and CDR2 is LQKENI in the germline V gene.

This clone was seen once. This CDR3 reads CASSQEPPTQAGANVLTF. CDR3 nucleotide sequence: TGCGCCAGCAGCCAAGAGCCCCCCACTCAGGCTGGGGCCAACGTCCTGACTTTC. The genes are TRBV4-1 and TRBJ2-6; D unclear. The CDR3 is made up of 18 amino acids. V lost 0 bases and J 2 bases, leaving 14 bases between the germline ends. Germline CDR1 is MGHRA and CDR2 is YSYEKL.

This sequence joins TRBV6-2 or TRBV6-3 and TRBJ2-7; possibly TRBD1 for D (6 bases). The CDR3 is 16 amino acids. The V and J ends lost 0 bases and 2 bases respectively, with 14 bases between them. Per the germline V gene, CDR1 is MNHEY and CDR2 is SVGEGT. CDR3 sequence: CASSYSVVQGTYEQYF. The CDR3, as DNA: TGTGCCAGCAGTTACTCTGTAGTACAGGGCACCTACGAGCAGTACTTC.

V is TRBV4-3 and J is TRBJ2-2, with 10 bases that match TRBD2. V shed 4 bases and J 0 bases; nucleotides not matched to a gene: 5. There are 17 residues in the CDR3. Germline CDR1 and CDR2: LGHNA and YSLEER. For the CDR3, the DNA is TGCGCCAGCAGCCGAAAACTAGCGGGGACGAACACCGGGGAGCTGTTTTTT. Protein: CASSRKLAGTNTGELFF.

This clone has a single count. The chain couples TRBV9 to TRBJ2-1, with TRBD2 matching 11 bases. The CDR3 spans 17 residues. Trimming at V came to 1 base and at J to 6 bases, leaving 9 bases not matched to a gene. The germline CDR1 and CDR2 sequences are SGDLS and YYNGEE. The CDR3 coding sequence is TGTGCCAGCAGCGTAAGCTTAGCGGGGGGGCCGTTCAATGAGCAGTTCTTC. Amino acids: CASSVSLAGGPFNEQFF.

CDR3 sequence reads: CASSRTSGGSTGELFF. The CDR3 coding sequence is TGTGCCAGCAGTCGAACTAGCGGGGGGAGCACCGGGGAGCTGTTTTTT. The V call is TRBV6-2 or TRBV6-3, the J call TRBJ2-2, with TRBD2 identical over 12 bases. The CDR3 extends over 16 amino acids. The germline V gene has CDR1 MNHEY and CDR2 SVGEGT. The ends lost 5 bases at V and 4 bases at J; junction bases unmatched: 5.

This clone has a single count. The chain has TRBV6-6 and TRBJ1-2; TRBD1 might be the D (5 bases). The CDR3 extends over 13 amino acids. Germline CDR1 MNHNY, CDR2 SVGAGI (reference sequence). Trimming shortened V by 6 bases and J by 6 bases, and 14 bases separated the two germline ends. DNA for the CDR3: TGTGCCAGCAGCCCACGTGGAGGGGATGGCTACACCTTC. Translated: CASSPRGGDGYTF.

The gene calls are TRBV2 and TRBJ2-7; 7 bases align to TRBD2. Trimming cost V 5 bases and J 5 bases; bases outside gene matches: 15. From germline, CDR1 is SNHLY and CDR2 FYNNEI. CDR3 length equals 16 residues. This CDR3 is CASSFSPTGTTDEQYF. The CDR3 DNA follows: TGTGCCAGCAGTTTTTCCCCCACCGGGACTACCGACGAGCAGTACTTC.

J is TRBJ2-3 and V is TRBV3-1 (or the pseudogene TRBV3-2); no clear D gene. CDR3 length: 10 amino acids. With 9 bases removed from V and 8 bases from J, the gap between germline ends came to 9 bases. Germline-derived CDR1 and CDR2 are LGHDT and YNNKEL (reference sequence). The CDR3 nucleotides read TGTGCCAGTCAACCCGGTACGCAGTATTTT. Translated: CASQPGTQYF.

The V call is TRBV7-2, the J call TRBJ2-7, with TRBD2 as a possible D gene (5 bases). There are 17 residues in the CDR3. Trimming stripped 5 bases from V and 3 bases from J, with 23 bases between. Per the germline V gene, CDR1 is SGHTA and CDR2 is FQGNSA. The CDR3 here is CASSPRGGPQTRYEQYF. DNA for the CDR3: TGTGCCAGCAGCCCCCGTGGCGGGCCTCAAACCCGCTACGAGCAGTACTTC. The variable domain in full, completed from reference TRBV7-2 and TRBJ2-7, reads GAGVSQSPSNKVTEKGKDVELRCDPISGHTALYWYRQSLGQGLEFLIYFQGNSAPDKSGLPSDRFSAERTGGSVSTLTIQRTQQEDSAVYLCASSPRGGPQTRYEQYFGPGTRLTVT.

V usage is TRBV5-4 and J usage is TRBJ2-7; D may be TRBD1 (6 bases). From germline, CDR1 is SGHNT and CDR2 YYREEE (reference sequence). The CDR3 loop spans 13 amino acids. V shed 7 bases and J shed 0 bases, with 11 bases lying between them. The CDR3 nucleotides read TGTGCCAGCGGCCGGGACACCTCCTACGAGCAGTACTTC. Encoded protein: CASGRDTSYEQYF.

This chain uses TRBV3-1 (or the pseudogene TRBV3-2) with TRBJ2-2, with 14 bases fitting TRBD2. Germline-derived CDR1 and CDR2 are LGHDT and YNNKEL (reference sequence). The J segment lost 3 bases and the V segment lost 0 bases, leaving 6 bases of the junction unmatched. This CDR3 has 19 residues. CDR3 region: CASSQESRLAGGHTGELFF. CDR3 bases: TGTGCCAGCAGCCAAGAAAGCCGACTAGCGGGGGGGCACACCGGGGAGCTGTTTTTT.

For this clone: The sample contains more than one DNA sequence encoding this CDR3. The chain uses TRBV9 and TRBJ1-3; 9 nucleotides agree with TRBD1. Trimming cost V 2 bases and J 2 bases; bases outside gene matches: 2. CDR3 length: 15 residues. The germline V gene encodes CDR1 SGDLS and CDR2 YYNGEE. This chain's CDR3 is CASSVGTGPGNTIYF. The CDR3 DNA is TGTGCCAGCAGCGTTGGGACAGGGCCTGGAAACACCATATATTTT.

The chain carries TRBV7-2 and TRBJ1-3, with a weak D call TRBD1 (6 bases). Germline V gives CDR1 SGHTA, CDR2 FQGNSA. The V gene lost 2 bases and the J gene lost 0 bases, with 17 bases spanning the gap. The CDR3 loop spans 18 amino acids. In DNA, the CDR3 is TGTGCCAGCAGCTTATCATGGGGAGGGGGGACCTCTGGAAACACCATATATTTT. This gives the protein CASSLSWGGGTSGNTIYF. Using reference TRBV7-2 and TRBJ1-3 for the parts outside the CDR3, the full variable domain is GAGVSQSPSNKVTEKGKDVELRCDPISGHTALYWYRQSLGQGLEFLIYFQGNSAPDKSGLPSDRFSAERTGGSVSTLTIQRTQQEDSAVYLCASSLSWGGGTSGNTIYFGEGSWLTVV.

This clone has more than one count but fewer than ten. CDR3 sequence reads: CASAMGAGPGNTIYF. The CDR3 coding sequence is TGTGCCAGTGCAATGGGGGCCGGCCCTGGAAACACCATATATTTT. The chain uses TRBV19 and TRBJ1-3; D might be TRBD1 (6 bases). The V end lost 8 bases, the J end lost 2 bases, and 16 bases lay between the germline ends. This CDR3 is built from 15 residues. Germline-derived CDR1 and CDR2 are LNHDA and SQIVND (reference sequence).

The CDR3 here is CASSLENRGTGELFF. The CDR3 coding sequence is TGCGCCAGCAGCTTGGAAAACAGGGGGACCGGGGAGCTGTTTTTT. This rearrangement joins TRBV5-1 to TRBJ2-2; 8 nucleotides match TRBD1. Germline V gene data show CDR1 as SGHRS and CDR2 as YFSETQ. Germline trimming cut 0 bases from V and 5 bases from J; bases unmatched to any gene: 3. The CDR3 extends over 15 amino acids. Drawing the rest from reference TRBV5-1 and TRBJ2-2, the complete variable domain is KAGVTQTPRYLIKTRGQQVTLSCSPISGHRSVSWYQQTPGQGLQFLFEYFSETQRNKGNFPGRFSGRQFSNSRSEMNVSTLELGDSALYLCASSLENRGTGELFFGEGSRLTVL.

As DNA, the CDR3 is TGCAGTGCGCTAGATCTGAATGGCTACACCTTC. Amino acids: CSALDLNGYTF. J is TRBJ1-2 and V is TRBV20-1, with D unclear. This CDR3 has 11 residues. CDR1 is DFQATT and CDR2 is SNEGSKA in the germline V gene (reference sequence). Trimming shortened V by 6 bases and J by 6 bases, and 11 bases separated the two germline ends.

The chain is built from TRBV19 and TRBJ1-2; D gene ambiguous. The germline CDR1 and CDR2 sequences are LNHDA and SQIVND (reference sequence). The CDR3 runs to 15 residues. The V and J ends lost 9 bases and 0 bases respectively, with 17 bases between them. CDR3 nucleotides: TGTGCCAGCTCGGCGGGCAGTAGTACTAACTATGGCTACACCTTC. Translated: CASSAGSSTNYGYTF. The full variable domain, completed using reference TRBV19 and TRBJ1-2, is DGGITQSPKYLFRKEGQNVTLSCEQNLNHDAMYWYRQDPGQGLRLIYYSQIVNDFQKGDIAEGYSVSREKKESFPLTVTSAQKNPTAFYLCASSAGSSTNYGYTFGSGTRLTVV.

The V gene is TRBV7-2, the J gene TRBJ1-1, with 7 positions matching TRBD1. Germline assignment: CDR1 SGHTA and CDR2 FQGNSA. The V segment lost 1 base and the J segment 10 bases; nucleotides outside the gene matches: 9. This CDR3 is 14 amino acids long. CDR3 bases: TGTGCCAGCAGCTTAGTTCCCGAGGGGGCGCGAGCTTTCTTT. Translated: CASSLVPEGARAFF.

This clone appeared a single time. The V call is TRBV11-3, the J call TRBJ2-3; possibly TRBD1 for D (6 bases). The CDR3 has 15 amino acids. V dropped 5 bases and J dropped 0 bases, with 12 bases sitting between them. CDR1 and CDR2 from the germline V gene are SGHNT and YENEEA. CDR3 protein: CASSLTGLSTDTQYF. As DNA, the CDR3 is TGTGCCAGCAGCCTTACAGGGCTCAGCACAGATACGCAGTATTTT.

This rearrangement joins TRBV5-6 to TRBJ2-7; no definite D call. The CDR3 is made up of 14 amino acids. V was clipped by 0 bases and J by 6 bases, with 13 bases between them. CDR1 and CDR2 from the germline V gene are SGHDT and YYEEEE. CDR3 in DNA: TGTGCCAGCAGCTTGGTGGCAGGCCCACTCGAGCAGTACTTC. This sequence encodes CASSLVAGPLEQYF.

The chain couples TRBV6-5 to TRBJ2-1, with 8 bases lining up with TRBD2. Germline lookup yields CDR1 MNHEY and CDR2 SVGAGI. CDR3 length equals 14 residues. V was pared by 8 bases and J by 4 bases, with 7 bases of the junction left unmatched. The CDR3 sequence: CASFRAGVYNEQFF. CDR3 DNA sequence: TGTGCCAGCTTCAGAGCGGGGGTATACAATGAGCAGTTCTTC.

CDR3 nucleotide sequence: TGTGCCAGCAGGACAGGGCGTTCCTATAATTCACCCCTCCACTTT. Translated: CASRTGRSYNSPLHF. The rearrangement uses TRBV27 and TRBJ1-6; TRBD1 matches 7 bases. V dropped 6 bases and J dropped 1; count of bases not matched to a gene: 3. The germline V gene encodes CDR1 MNHEY and CDR2 SMNVEV (reference sequence). The CDR3 totals 15 residues.

V gene TRBV2 combines with J gene TRBJ1-1; a possible D gene is TRBD1 (6 bases). This CDR3 region has 13 residues. Germline V CDR1 and CDR2: SNHLY, FYNNEI. The V end was cut by 6 bases, the J end by 2 bases, with 10 bases between. The CDR3 sequence: CASSAGANTEAFF. CDR3 bases: TGTGCCAGCAGCGCAGGGGCTAACACTGAAGCTTTCTTT.

This chain joins TRBV3-1 (or the pseudogene TRBV3-2) and TRBJ1-4; TRBD1 might be the D (5 bases). Germline lookup yields CDR1 LGHDT and CDR2 YNNKEL (reference sequence). The germline V and J ends were trimmed by 3 bases and 0 bases, with 14 bases remaining between them. The CDR3 is 17 residues long. The CDR3 protein is CASSQMTAGATNEKLFF. DNA of the CDR3: TGTGCCAGCAGCCAGATGACAGCGGGTGCAACTAATGAAAAACTGTTTTTT.